This TCR beta chain was identified during a study of blood T cell repertoires in COVID-19 (dated by TCRdb to about 2020). General notes on the study: Collaborator samples came from the United States, Italy and Spain and covered acute and convalescent phases of COVID-19. The material from the prospective study consisted of cDNA or gDNA derived from T cells, B-cell-depleted T cells, or PBMCs. Subjects who had been exposed to COVID-19, were actively infected with it, or had recovered from it provided the deeply sampled blood TCRbeta repertoires that made up the dataset. The repertoires were made available in a free public database intended to serve as a resource for research on the immune response to SARS-CoV-2. Samples were obtained from the ongoing ImmuneRACE study (first 160 participants) and from some 1,300 subjects provided by 6 global collaborators. Sample metadata almost always included a de-identified subject ID, COVID-19 status, age in years and sex. HLA class I and class II types, where available, came from metadata supplied by the sample provider rather than from assay-based typing.

Enrolling through a virtual design, the prospective study's participants ranged in age from roughly 18 to 89 years and lived across some 22 United States geographic areas. In the prospective study, participants were assigned to cohorts based on the clinical history participants reported in a screening survey and a study questionnaire. Recovered participants in ImmuneRACE Cohort 3 were defined by two consecutive negative NP/OP PCR tests, clearance by a healthcare professional, or resolution of symptoms. Each participant in the prospective study had whole blood, serum and a nasopharyngeal or oropharyngeal swab collected by mobile phlebotomists. Over a roughly 2-month period, participants in the prospective study had the option of providing additional blood draws and questionnaires. Prospective study blood samples were shipped either frozen or at room temperature before DNA extraction. TCRbeta CDR3 regions were amplified from genomic DNA by means of the immunoSEQ Assay, a bias-controlled multiplex PCR. In the authors' own workflow: The number of nucleated cells in each sample was estimated from the amplification of reference gene primers within the assay. To quantify the absolute abundance of each unique TCRbeta CDR3 rearrangement, sequence reads were collapsed and filtered. For each sample, productive Simpson clonality was calculated as the square root of Simpson's diversity index over productive rearrangements. TCRdb took over this immuneACCESS table, retaining in-frame rearrangements with V and J assigned. Such tables are incomplete; in checked studies, under half of the missing clones stem from an unresolved V gene, and the remainder is unexplained. V, J and clone size are those of that table, while D and trimming were read from the DNA. A total of just over 300,000 clones appear in this sample, about 88% of them only once. The ten largest account for 9.5% of the sample.

Based on the germline V gene, the CDR1 and CDR2 sequences are SGHTA and FQGNSA. Compared with germline, V lacks 2 bases and J lacks 6 bases; bases without a gene match: 6. The CDR3 runs 15 amino acids, cysteine and phenylalanine included. The read is trimmed to its CDR3 DNA, 45 bases read in frame from base 1. With regard to this clone: It lacks a known antigen. Base qualities are not at hand, and no much larger clone is one base apart.

Study-wide conclusions, independent of this receptor: The quantity of clinical and demographic metadata differed by source and by participant and was supplied without curation.

The chain employs TRBV7-2 and TRBJ1-2; TRBD1 fits 10 bases in the junction. The sample consisted of PBMCs or T cells enriched from blood (not recorded which). The sequence came from a middle-aged woman who had recovered from COVID-19. The nucleotide sequence reads TGTGCCAGCAGCTTACCGGGACAGGGGATGAATGGCTACACCTTC. The encoded protein is CASSLPGQGMNGYTF.